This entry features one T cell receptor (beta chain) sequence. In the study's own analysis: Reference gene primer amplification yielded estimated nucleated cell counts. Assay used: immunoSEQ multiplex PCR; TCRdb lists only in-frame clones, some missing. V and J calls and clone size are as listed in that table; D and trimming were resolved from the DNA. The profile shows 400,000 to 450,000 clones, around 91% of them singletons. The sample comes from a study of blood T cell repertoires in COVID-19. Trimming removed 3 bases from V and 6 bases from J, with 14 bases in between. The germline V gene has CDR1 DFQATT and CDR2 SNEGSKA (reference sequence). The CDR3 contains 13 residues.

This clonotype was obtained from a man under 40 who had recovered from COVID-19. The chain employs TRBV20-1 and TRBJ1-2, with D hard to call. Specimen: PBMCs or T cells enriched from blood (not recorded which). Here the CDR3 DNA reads TGCAGTGCTAGTCGCGGGATTATTGATGGCTACACCTTC. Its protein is CSASRGIIDGYTF.